The 10 T cell receptor beta chains below come from one sample, sequenced in a study of blood T cell repertoires in COVID-19. Repertoires were generated with immunoSEQ multiplex PCR, while TCRdb's copy carries only in-frame clones and drops some. The sample yields some 150,000 clones, roughly 89% seen once. The sample was peripheral blood. The receptors derive from a woman in her 40s with acute or convalescent COVID-19.

J is TRBJ1-2 and V is TRBV5-8; TRBD1 is a possible D gene (6 bases). The CDR3 length is 16 residues. Germline CDR1 SGHTS, CDR2 YDEGEE. Trimming took 3 bases from V and 0 from J, leaving 15 bases between them. The CDR3 sequence: CASSSQGILSNYGYTF. DNA of the CDR3: TGTGCCAGCAGCTCCCAGGGGATCCTCTCTAACTATGGCTACACCTTC.

This clone was recorded only once. The same CDR3 can be traced to other DNA sequences in this sample. The chain joins TRBV14 to TRBJ1-2; 9 bases line up with TRBD1. V shed 3 bases, J shed 4 bases, and the junction held 3 bases outside the gene matches. Germline loops: CDR1 SGHDN, CDR2 FVKESK. The CDR3 covers 14 residues. CDR3 nucleotide sequence: TGTGCCAGCAGCCAGGGACAGGGCGGCTATGGCTACACCTTC. It is translated as CASSQGQGGYGYTF.

J is TRBJ2-7 and V is TRBV7-2; D is perhaps TRBD2 (6 bases). V lost 4 bases to trimming and J lost 1 base, with 8 bases between them. The CDR3 is 13 amino acids. Per the germline V gene, CDR1 is SGHTA and CDR2 is FQGNSA. CDR3 in amino acids: CASSSTSSYEQYF. For the CDR3, the DNA is TGTGCCAGCAGCTCGACTAGTTCCTACGAGCAGTACTTC.

The chain employs TRBV7-2 and TRBJ1-5, with TRBD1 matching 9 bases. V was pared by 5 bases and J by 9 bases, with 8 bases of the junction left unmatched. The V gene's germline CDR1 is SGHTA and CDR2 FQGNSA. The CDR3 covers 14 residues. Here the CDR3 DNA reads TGTGCCAGCAGCCCAACAGGGGGCGGTCTGCCCCAGCATTTT. This encodes CASSPTGGGLPQHF.

The chain combines TRBV27 with TRBJ2-2; 10 bases match TRBD1. The V and J ends lost 5 bases and 6 bases, in that order; junction bases with no gene match: 9. CDR1 and CDR2 (germline): MNHEY, SMNVEV (reference sequence). This CDR3 has 16 residues. CDR3 in amino acids: CASSDNRDRGSGELFF. CDR3 DNA sequence: TGTGCCAGCAGTGACAACCGGGACAGGGGCTCCGGGGAGCTGTTTTTT.

The gene calls are TRBV11-2 and TRBJ1-2, with TRBD1 as a possible D gene (5 bases). Germline assignment: CDR1 SGHAT and CDR2 FQNNGV. The CDR3 runs to 17 residues. V was cut by 5 bases and J by 7 bases, with 26 bases left in between. In DNA, the CDR3 is TGTGCCAGCAGCCCCCCGGGGGTGTCGGTAACCTCCCCTGGCTACACCTTC. It specifies CASSPPGVSVTSPGYTF.

Here the CDR3 reads CASSSRVYGYTF. In nucleotides, the CDR3 is TGTGCCAGCAGTAGCAGGGTCTATGGCTACACCTTC. The chain couples TRBV6-5 to TRBJ1-2; weak D call: TRBD1 (5 bases). The CDR3 spans 12 residues. The germline CDR1 and CDR2 sequences are MNHEY and SVGAGI. V was cut by 5 bases and J by 4 bases, with 8 bases left in between.

The chain uses TRBV7-2 and TRBJ1-1; D might be TRBD1 (5 bases). The CDR3 length is 13 residues. CDR1 SGHTA and CDR2 FQGNSA come from the germline V gene. The germline V and J ends were trimmed by 4 bases and 4 bases, with 10 bases remaining between them. CDR3 in DNA: TGTGCCAGCAGCTCTCAAGGGGTCACTGAAGCTTTCTTT. Translated: CASSSQGVTEAFF.

This chain uses TRBV6-6 with TRBJ2-1, with D possibly matching TRBD2 (5 bases). Looked up from germline, CDR1 is MNHNY and CDR2 is SVGAGI (reference sequence). Deletions cut 0 bases from V and 6 bases from J, with 9 bases between. There are 14 residues in the CDR3. CDR3: CASSYSRAGNEQFF. The CDR3 nucleotides are TGTGCCAGCAGTTACTCAAGGGCGGGCAATGAGCAGTTCTTC.

This chain joins TRBV7-6 and TRBJ2-7; the match to TRBD2 covers 10 bases. The CDR3 has 16 amino acids. The junction had 9 bases not matched to a gene; V was cut back by 1 base and J by 6 bases. Germline assignment: CDR1 SGHVS and CDR2 FNYEAQ. The CDR3 DNA is TGTGCCAGCAGCTTAGTAGGTGTAGCGGGAGGAAGCGAGCAGTACTTC. Its translation is CASSLVGVAGGSEQYF.